Detailed here is one TCR beta chain. Antigen unknown. The Oncomine TCR Beta short-read assay generated sequence data from the DNA of cultured CD4+ T cells. Using its own MiXCR run on the PCR reads, TCRdb lists one record per CDR3 protein. The sample holds about 15,000 distinct CDR3 sequences; roughly 52% are singletons and the top ten take about 20%. This record belongs to a study of vaccination and CD4 T cells after COVID-19. Findings and limits, study-wide: Relatively few convalescent patients and no early post-infection timepoints were analyzed.

Treatment reported: approximately nine-day PBMC culture with coronavirus spike peptide pools or control peptides (ViraFEST assay). Sequencing was performed on CD4+ T cells from blood, cultured in vitro, taken before SARS-CoV-2 vaccination. The source is a human donor who had recovered from COVID-19.

As DNA, the CDR3 is TGTGCCAGCAGCAAAGCGCGGTTGACTAGCGGGGCCCGAGTCCACGAGCAGTACTTC. Protein: CASSKARLTSGARVHEQYF. This chain connects TRBV21-1 to TRBJ2-7; the table gives TRBD2 as D, unverified against the DNA. TRBV21-1 is recorded as a pseudogene. CDR3 length equals 19 residues.